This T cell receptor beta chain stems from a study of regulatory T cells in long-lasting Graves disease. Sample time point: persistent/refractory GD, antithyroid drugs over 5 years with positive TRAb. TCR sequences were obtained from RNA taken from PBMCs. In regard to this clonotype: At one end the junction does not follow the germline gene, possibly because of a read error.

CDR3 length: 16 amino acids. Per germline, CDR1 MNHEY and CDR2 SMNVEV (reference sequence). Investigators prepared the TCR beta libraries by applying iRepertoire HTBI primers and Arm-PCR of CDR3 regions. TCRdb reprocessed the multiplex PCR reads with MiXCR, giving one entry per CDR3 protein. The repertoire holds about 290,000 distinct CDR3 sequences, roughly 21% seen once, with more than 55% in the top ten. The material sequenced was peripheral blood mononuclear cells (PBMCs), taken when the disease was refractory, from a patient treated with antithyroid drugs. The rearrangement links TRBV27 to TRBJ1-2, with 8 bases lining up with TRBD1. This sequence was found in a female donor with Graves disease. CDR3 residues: CACSFPGQVNNYGYTF. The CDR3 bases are TGTGCCTGCAGTTTCCCGGGACAGGTGAATAATTATGGCTACACCTTC.